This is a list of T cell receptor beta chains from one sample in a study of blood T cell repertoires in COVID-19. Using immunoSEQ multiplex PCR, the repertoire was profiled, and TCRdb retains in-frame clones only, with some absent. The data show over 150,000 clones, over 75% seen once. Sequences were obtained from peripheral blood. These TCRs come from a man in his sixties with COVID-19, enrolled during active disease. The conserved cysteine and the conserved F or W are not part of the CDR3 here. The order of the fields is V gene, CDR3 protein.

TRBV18	ASSPGLAGSNEQF
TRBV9	ASGAGNQETQY
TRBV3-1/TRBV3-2	ASEGQTYEQY
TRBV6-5	ASSYTSRSGYT
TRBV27	ASSLEYRGGTNTEAF
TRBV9	ASSPHILNTEAF
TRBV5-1	ASSPTSGGQGAGELF
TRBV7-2	ASSVGGQGVSTEAF
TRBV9	ASSLYGGGTSGNTIY
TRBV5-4	ASSLLTGEGYT
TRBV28	ASILQGNQPQH
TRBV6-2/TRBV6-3	ASSNQIGTRPTSSYNEQF
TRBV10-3	AISGAYEAF
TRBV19	ASSIMGSEQF
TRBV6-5	ASSQEFGNTEAF
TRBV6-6	ASSHPLAGKEETQY
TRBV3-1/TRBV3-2	ASTQGGTSSYT
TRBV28	ASSLETGWMGEQY
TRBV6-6	ASSLYAIAGGSSYEQY